Shown below are 18 T cell receptor beta chains from a single sample sequenced in a study of blood T cells in healthy people across ages. Then a second PCR, running roughly 7 to 11 cycles, was carried out with a sample-barcoded 5' primer and a J-beta primer mix. MiXCR was run by TCRdb on the 5' RACE reads, yielding one entry per CDR3 protein. The sample carries roughly 1 million distinct CDR3 sequences, under 30% recorded once. The same specimen was also included in a second study, on T cells of mothers and their children.

Sequenced: blood. These receptors came from a girl aged 2-10 years in good health.

The V and J genes are TRBV7-6 and TRBJ2-3; 10 bases fit TRBD2. Per germline, CDR1 SGHVS and CDR2 FNYEAQ. V dropped 5 bases and J dropped 4; count of bases not matched to a gene: 9. CDR3 length: 16 amino acids. The CDR3 DNA reads as TGTGCCAGCAGCCCTGGGCTAGCGGGAGAGGCAGATACGCAGTATTTT. The encoded protein is CASSPGLAGEADTQYF.

A single count supports this clonotype. This chain uses TRBV28 with TRBJ2-5; D ambiguous. Germline CDR1 reads MDHEN; CDR2 reads SYDVKM. V was cut by 8 bases and J by 5 bases, with 18 bases left in between. The CDR3 sequence is 14 residues long. The CDR3 loop reads CASSLIGFSETQYF. The CDR3 DNA reads as TGTGCCAGCTCACTTATAGGGTTTTCGGAGACCCAGTACTTC.

This clonotype came up a few times. The chain carries TRBV24-1 and TRBJ2-1; 9 bases are shared with TRBD2. The last part of the DNA fits TRBJ2-7 better; the J call may be wrong. Germline lookup yields CDR1 KGHDR and CDR2 SFDVKD. This CDR3 region has 15 residues. The CDR3 nucleotides read TGTGCCACCAGTGATGGCCGACTAGCGGAATACGAGCAGTACTTC. It specifies CATSDGRLAEYEQYF.

This clonotype was counted only a few times. The chain has TRBV3-1 and TRBJ2-1; 8 nucleotides line up with TRBD2. Germline CDR1 is LGHDT and CDR2 is YNNKEL (reference sequence). This CDR3 spans 15 amino acids. V shed 1 base, J shed 5 bases, and the junction held 4 bases outside the gene matches. CDR3 region: CASSQVQRGNNEQFF. The CDR3 DNA reads as TGTGCCAGCAGCCAAGTCCAGCGGGGGAACAATGAGCAGTTCTTC.

V is TRBV20-1 and J is TRBJ2-5, with 7 bases fitting TRBD2. The J call is uncertain, as TRBJ2-1 better fits the DNA end. This CDR3 spans 18 amino acids. Looked up from germline, CDR1 is DFQATT and CDR2 is SNEGSKA (reference sequence). CDR3 sequence reads: CSARDQLRRDYTYNEQFF. The CDR3 DNA reads TGCAGTGCTAGAGATCAACTCAGGAGGGACTATACATACAATGAGCAGTTCTTC.

This chain uses TRBV4-1 with TRBJ1-1; perhaps TRBD1 as D (6 bases). The CDR3 length is 13 residues. In germline, CDR1 is MGHRA, CDR2 YSYEKL. The V gene lost 0 bases and the J gene lost 8 bases, with 10 bases spanning the gap. The chain's CDR3 is CASSQEGTLEAFF. CDR3 DNA sequence: TGCGCCAGCAGCCAAGAGGGGACACTCGAAGCTTTCTTT.

This clonotype came up a few times. The DNA of the CDR3 is TGTGCCAGCAGCTCCCCCGGGACAGGGGCCACCATATATTTT. Its protein is CASSSPGTGATIYF. The chain couples TRBV6-5 to TRBJ1-3; 10 positions match TRBD1. CDR1 is MNHEY, CDR2 SVGAGI, per germline. V lost 6 bases, J lost 9 bases, and 8 bases stayed unmatched. The CDR3 has 14 amino acids.

The V and J genes are TRBV20-1 and TRBJ1-2, with D possibly TRBD1 on 5 matching bases. Trimming left V 4 bases short and J 8 bases short, with 17 bases between. Germline loops: CDR1 DFQATT, CDR2 SNEGSKA (reference sequence). The CDR3 totals 13 residues. The CDR3 region is CSAIDQGIGGYTF. The CDR3 region has the DNA TGCAGTGCTATCGACCAGGGAATCGGCGGCTACACCTTC.

The V call is TRBV5-1, the J call TRBJ2-6, with D perhaps matching TRBD1 or TRBD2 (5 bases each). The CDR3 spans 15 residues. Germline-derived CDR1 and CDR2 are SGHRS and YFSETQ. Trimming took off 4 bases at V and 0 bases at J, with 8 bases between the two ends. CDR3 coding DNA: TGCGCCAGCAGCACCGGGACCTCTGGGGCCAACGTCCTGACTTTC. Amino acids: CASSTGTSGANVLTF.

The genes are TRBV29-1 and TRBJ2-1; D unclear. The V gene lost 3 bases and the J gene lost 5 bases, with 11 bases spanning the gap. Looked up from germline, CDR1 is SQVTM and CDR2 is ANQGSEA. The CDR3 is 13 amino acids. The CDR3 is CSVDWAVDNEQFF. The CDR3 coding sequence is TGCAGCGTTGACTGGGCGGTCGACAATGAGCAGTTCTTC.

This clonotype appeared a single time. The chain couples TRBV3-1 to TRBJ1-5; D is possibly TRBD1 (5 bases). CDR3 length equals 13 residues. Trimming took 1 base from V and 5 from J, leaving 6 bases between them. Germline CDR1 is LGHDT and CDR2 is YNNKEL (reference sequence). In DNA form, the CDR3 reads TGTGCCAGCAGCCAAGGGGACCATCAGCCCCAGCATTTT. Translated: CASSQGDHQPQHF.

Only a few counts were recorded for this clonotype. The chain recombines TRBV7-9 with TRBJ2-2; 7 bases align to TRBD2. The germline gives CDR1 SEHNR, CDR2 FQNEAQ (reference sequence). The V gene end was trimmed by 2 bases and the J gene end by 2 bases; junction bases not matched to a gene: 8. This CDR3 region has 17 residues. The CDR3 DNA follows: TGTGCCAGCAGCTTATCCGTGCGGGGGATCAACACCGGGGAGCTGTTTTTT. Translating gives CASSLSVRGINTGELFF.

This clonotype was detected only a few times. This chain links TRBV3-1 with TRBJ2-5; the match to TRBD2 covers 8 bases. The tail of the sequence fits TRBJ2-1 better, so the J call may be wrong. This CDR3 is built from 17 residues. Germline V gene lookup returns CDR1 LGHDT and CDR2 YNNKEL (reference sequence). The CDR3 loop is CASSAVWAREALREQFF. Here the CDR3 DNA reads TGTGCCAGCAGCGCGGTTTGGGCGCGGGAGGCCCTCAGGGAGCAGTTCTTC.

This chain uses TRBV29-1 with TRBJ2-5; no definite D call. The J call could be wrong; TRBJ2-7 is a better fit for the DNA end. Germline V gene data show CDR1 as SQVTM and CDR2 as ANQGSEA. The CDR3 sequence is 11 residues long. The CDR3 sequence is CSVGYLYEQYF. The CDR3 region has the DNA TGCAGCGTTGGCTACCTCTACGAGCAGTACTTC.

This rearrangement joins TRBV18 to TRBJ2-5; 7 positions agree with TRBD1. From germline, CDR1 is KGHSH and CDR2 LQKENI. Germline trimming cut 6 bases from V and 3 bases from J; bases unmatched to any gene: 16. The CDR3 spans 17 residues. Here the CDR3 reads CASSRPPPTGREETQYF. As DNA, the CDR3 is TGTGCCAGCTCCCGCCCGCCTCCGACAGGGCGCGAAGAGACCCAGTACTTC.

The CDR3 sequence is CASRRGSYNSPLHF. The CDR3 DNA sequence: TGTGCCAGCCGGCGGGGCTCCTATAATTCACCCCTCCACTTT. The chain recombines TRBV6-2 or TRBV6-3 with TRBJ1-6; D gene uncertain. Germline lookup yields CDR1 MNHEY and CDR2 SVGEGT. V dropped 8 bases and J dropped 0 bases, with 8 bases sitting between them. There are 14 residues in the CDR3.

V and J are TRBV15 and TRBJ2-5, with D possibly TRBD2 on 6 matching bases. CDR1 and CDR2 from the germline V gene are LNHNV and YYDKDF (reference sequence). The CDR3 is made up of 14 amino acids. V lost 0 bases and J lost 4, with 9 bases in between. The CDR3 DNA reads TGTGCCACCAGCAGAGATGTGGGGGGAGAGACCCAGTACTTC. Amino acids: CATSRDVGGETQYF.

This clonotype appeared a few times. This chain links TRBV3-1 with TRBJ2-1; 7 nucleotides match TRBD1. Per germline, CDR1 LGHDT and CDR2 YNNKEL (reference sequence). Trimming cost V 0 bases and J 5 bases; bases outside gene matches: 4. The CDR3 is 15 residues long. CDR3 region: CASSQDPGQHNEQFF. The CDR3 DNA sequence: TGTGCCAGCAGCCAAGATCCGGGACAGCACAATGAGCAGTTCTTC.